The present T cell receptor (beta chain) was sequenced within a study of cytomegalovirus exposure and HLA in healthy donors. The PCR used 60 Vbeta and 13 Jbeta primers. Here immunoSEQ multiplex PCR was the method, and the copy in TCRdb shows in-frame clones only, minus some. Of 180,000 or so clones listed, roughly 73% were seen once; the top ten hold about 8%. V shed 5 bases and J shed 1 base, with 8 bases lying between them. From germline, CDR1 is SGHNT and CDR2 YENEEA. CDR3 length: 13 residues. The TCR was taken from a woman aged 40 to 50 in good health and CMV-seropositive. Sequences were obtained from PBMCs. The J gene is TRBJ1-1, the V gene TRBV11-3; maybe TRBD1 (5 bases). CDR3 bases: TGTGCCAGCAGCAGCCAGGGGAACACTGAAGCTTTCTTT. Translation gives CASSSQGNTEAFF.